Sequencing of this T cell receptor beta chain was carried out in a study of CD8+CD57+ T cells in acquired aplastic anemia. V lost 0 bases and J 6 bases, leaving 5 bases between the germline ends. Germline V gives CDR1 LNHNV, CDR2 YYDKDF (reference sequence). CDR3 length: 13 residues. CD8+CD57+ cell expansion had been shown by flow cytometry in patients chosen for sequencing. Genomic DNA, serving as template, underwent TCR beta VDJ and CDR3 profiling. Using its own MiXCR run on the reads, TCRdb lists one record per CDR3 protein. The sample lists about 160,000 distinct CDR3 sequences, about two thirds occurring once.

The sequence derives from a human donor with aplastic anemia. The sample taken for sequencing was sorted CD4+, CD8+, or CD8+CD57+ T cells (not recorded which) from PBMCs. This rearrangement joins TRBV15 to TRBJ2-2; D is undetermined. This CDR3 reads CATSRDSPGELFF. Written as DNA, the CDR3 is TGTGCCACCAGCAGAGATTCCCCCGGGGAGCTGTTTTTT. The complete variable domain, with remaining parts taken from reference TRBV15 and TRBJ2-2, reads DAMVIQNPRYQVTQFGKPVTLSCSQTLNHNVMYWYQQKSSQAPKLLFHYYDKDFNNEADTPDNFQSRRPNTSFCFLDIRSPGLGDTAMYLCATSRDSPGELFFGEGSRLTVL.